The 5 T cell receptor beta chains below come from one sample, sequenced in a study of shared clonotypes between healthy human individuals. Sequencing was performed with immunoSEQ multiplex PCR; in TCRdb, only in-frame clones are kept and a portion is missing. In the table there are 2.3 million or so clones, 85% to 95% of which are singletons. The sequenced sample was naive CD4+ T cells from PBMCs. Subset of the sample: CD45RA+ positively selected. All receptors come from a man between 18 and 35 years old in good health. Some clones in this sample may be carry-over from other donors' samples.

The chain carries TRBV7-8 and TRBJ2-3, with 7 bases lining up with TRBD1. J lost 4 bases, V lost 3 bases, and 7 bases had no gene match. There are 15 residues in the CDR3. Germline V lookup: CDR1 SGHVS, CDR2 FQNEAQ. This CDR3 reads CASSFHRGSPDTQYF. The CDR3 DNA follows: TGTGCCAGCAGCTTTCACAGGGGTTCTCCAGATACGCAGTATTTT.

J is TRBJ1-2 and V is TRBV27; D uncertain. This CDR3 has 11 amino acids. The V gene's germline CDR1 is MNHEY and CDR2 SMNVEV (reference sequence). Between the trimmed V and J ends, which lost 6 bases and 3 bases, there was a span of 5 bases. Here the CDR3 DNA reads TGTGCCAGCAGCGAATACTATGGCTACACCTTC. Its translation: CASSEYYGYTF.

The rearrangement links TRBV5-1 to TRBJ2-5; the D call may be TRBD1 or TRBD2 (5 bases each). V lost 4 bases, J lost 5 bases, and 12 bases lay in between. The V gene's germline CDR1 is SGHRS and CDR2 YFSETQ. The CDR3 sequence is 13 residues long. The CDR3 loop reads CASSPPEGETQYF. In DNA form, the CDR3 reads TGCGCCAGCAGCCCTCCCGAGGGGGAGACCCAGTACTTC.

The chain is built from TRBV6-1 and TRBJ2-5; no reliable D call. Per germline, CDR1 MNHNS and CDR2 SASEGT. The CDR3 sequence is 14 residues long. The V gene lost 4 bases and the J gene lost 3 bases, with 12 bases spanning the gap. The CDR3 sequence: CASSGKWTEETQYF. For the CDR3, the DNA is TGTGCCAGCAGTGGAAAGTGGACGGAAGAGACCCAGTACTTC.

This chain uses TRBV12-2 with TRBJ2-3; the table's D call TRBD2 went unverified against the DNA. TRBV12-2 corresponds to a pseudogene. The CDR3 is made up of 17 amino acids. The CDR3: CASRSSRGRGRGDTQYF. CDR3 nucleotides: TGTGCAAGTCGCTCCTCCCGCGGGAGAGGGCGGGGAGATACGCAGTATTTT.